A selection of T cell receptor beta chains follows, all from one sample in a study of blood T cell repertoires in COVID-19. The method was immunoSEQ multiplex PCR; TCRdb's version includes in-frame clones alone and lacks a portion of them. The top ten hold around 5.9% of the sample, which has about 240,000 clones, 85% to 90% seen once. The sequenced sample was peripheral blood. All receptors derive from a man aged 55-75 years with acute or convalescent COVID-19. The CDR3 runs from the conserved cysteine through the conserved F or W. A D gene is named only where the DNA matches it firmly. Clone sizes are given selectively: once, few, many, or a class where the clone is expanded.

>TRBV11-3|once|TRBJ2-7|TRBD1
CASSPLGTGAYEQYF
TGTGCCAGCAGTCCTTTGGGGACAGGGGCGTACGAGCAGTACTTC
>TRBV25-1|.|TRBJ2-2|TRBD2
CASDSGRFDTGELFF
TGTGCCAGTGATAGCGGGAGGTTCGACACCGGGGAGCTGTTTTTT
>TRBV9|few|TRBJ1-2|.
CASSVAGTPADYGYTF
TGTGCCAGCAGCGTAGCTGGGACACCCGCCGACTATGGCTACACCTTC
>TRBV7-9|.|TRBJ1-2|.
CASSFLAGGSPYGYTF
TGTGCCAGCAGCTTTTTGGCGGGCGGATCGCCCTATGGCTACACCTTC
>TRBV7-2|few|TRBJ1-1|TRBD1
CASSPSGGQRYTEAFF
TGTGCCAGCAGCCCATCAGGGGGCCAAAGGTACACTGAAGCTTTCTTT
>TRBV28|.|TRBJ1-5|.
CATHTRDSPGQPQHF
TGTGCCACCCATACCAGGGACTCACCTGGTCAGCCCCAGCATTTT
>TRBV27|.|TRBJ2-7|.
CASSLEARAYEQYF
TGTGCCAGCAGTTTAGAGGCCAGGGCCTACGAGCAGTACTTC
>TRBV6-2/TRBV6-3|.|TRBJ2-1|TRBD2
CASSYELAVREQFF
TGTGCCAGCAGTTACGAGCTAGCGGTCCGTGAGCAGTTCTTC
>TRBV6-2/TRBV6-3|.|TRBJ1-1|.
CASSRRGLNTEAFF
TGTGCCAGCAGTCGGCGGGGTCTGAACACTGAAGCTTTCTTT
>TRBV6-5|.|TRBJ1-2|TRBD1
CASSLSQGANYGYTF
TGTGCCAGCAGTTTAAGTCAGGGGGCTAACTATGGCTACACCTTC
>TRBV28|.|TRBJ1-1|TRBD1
CASSIGQDNTEAFF
TGTGCCAGCAGCATAGGACAGGATAACACTGAAGCTTTCTTT
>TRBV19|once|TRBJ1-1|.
CASSIQGRDTEAFF
TGTGCCAGTAGTATACAGGGCAGGGACACTGAAGCTTTCTTT
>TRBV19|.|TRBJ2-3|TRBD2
CASSTLGTSGLDTQYF
TGTGCCAGTAGCACGCTCGGGACTAGCGGGCTAGATACGCAGTATTTT
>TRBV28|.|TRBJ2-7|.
CASRLSLGITYEQYF
TGTGCCAGCAGATTATCCCTCGGGATTACCTACGAGCAGTACTTC
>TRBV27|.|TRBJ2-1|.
CASSLPGDNEQFF
TGTGCCAGCAGTTTGCCAGGGGACAATGAGCAGTTCTTC
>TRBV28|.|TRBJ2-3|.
CASSLRGGTDTQYF
TGTGCCAGCAGTTTACGCGGGGGCACAGATACGCAGTATTTT
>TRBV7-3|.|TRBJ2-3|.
CASSLDQRGTDTQYF
TGTGCCAGCAGCTTGGACCAGCGGGGCACAGATACGCAGTATTTT
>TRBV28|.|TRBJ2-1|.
CASSLRYNEQFF
TGTGCCAGCAGTTTGCGGTACAATGAGCAGTTCTTC
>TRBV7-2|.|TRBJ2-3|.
CASSSIPIGTDTQYF
TGTGCCAGCAGCTCTATCCCCATAGGCACAGATACGCAGTATTTT
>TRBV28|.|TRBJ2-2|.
CASSPTLLARGTGELFF
TGTGCCAGCAGTCCCACTCTCTTAGCAAGGGGCACCGGGGAGCTGTTTTTT
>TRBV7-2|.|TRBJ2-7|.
CASSLGGTLAPYEQYF
TGTGCCAGCAGCTTAGGGGGCACCCTCGCCCCCTACGAGCAGTACTTC
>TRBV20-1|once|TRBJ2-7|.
CSAREQYEQYF
TGCAGTGCTAGAGAACAGTACGAGCAGTACTTC
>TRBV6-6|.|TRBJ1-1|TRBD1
CASTIRQGREDTEAFF
TGTGCCAGCACCATAAGACAGGGGCGAGAGGACACTGAAGCTTTCTTT
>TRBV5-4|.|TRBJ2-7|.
CASSSAGLPYEQYF
TGTGCCAGCAGTTCCGCAGGGCTCCCGTACGAGCAGTACTTC
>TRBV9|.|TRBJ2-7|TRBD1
CASSYRGDGSYEQYF
TGTGCCAGCAGTTACAGGGGCGATGGCTCCTACGAGCAGTACTTC
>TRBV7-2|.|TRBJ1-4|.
CASTTESTNEKLFF
TGTGCCAGTACTACCGAATCAACTAATGAAAAACTGTTTTTT
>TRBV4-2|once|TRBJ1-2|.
CASSQGPQAENYGYTF
TGTGCCAGCAGCCAAGGACCTCAGGCCGAGAACTATGGCTACACCTTC
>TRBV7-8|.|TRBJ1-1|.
CASSLLLYGATEAFF
TGTGCCAGCAGCCTCCTTCTTTATGGGGCCACTGAAGCTTTCTTT
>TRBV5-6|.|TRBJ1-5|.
CASSRGVYSNQPQHF
TGTGCCAGCAGCCGGGGGGTCTATAGCAATCAGCCCCAGCATTTT
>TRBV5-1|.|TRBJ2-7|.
CASSLGWQGSYEQYF
TGCGCCAGCAGCTTGGGATGGCAGGGGTCCTACGAGCAGTACTTC
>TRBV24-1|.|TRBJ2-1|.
CATSDPGGQVNEQFF
TGTGCCACCAGTGATCCGGGGGGACAGGTTAATGAGCAGTTCTTC
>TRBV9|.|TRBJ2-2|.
CASSVESVGGELFF
TGTGCCAGCAGCGTAGAGAGCGTGGGCGGGGAGCTGTTTTTT
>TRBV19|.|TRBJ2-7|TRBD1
CASSTRDRVFTDEQYF
TGTGCCAGTAGTACCCGGGACAGGGTGTTCACCGACGAGCAGTACTTC
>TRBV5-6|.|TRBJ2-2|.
CASSLALNTGELFF
TGTGCCAGCAGCTTGGCCCTCAACACCGGGGAGCTGTTTTTT
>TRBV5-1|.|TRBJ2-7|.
CASSSLEPYEQYF
TGCGCCAGCAGCTCCCTAGAGCCCTACGAGCAGTACTTC
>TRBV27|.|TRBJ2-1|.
CASSSSEQGTYNEQFF
TGTGCCAGCAGTTCCTCCGAACAGGGAACCTACAATGAGCAGTTCTTC
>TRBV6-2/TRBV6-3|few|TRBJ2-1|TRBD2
CASSSGTTNEQFF
TGTGCCAGCAGTAGTGGGACTACCAATGAGCAGTTCTTC
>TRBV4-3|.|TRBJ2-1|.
CASSQQTGFPYNEQFF
TGCGCCAGCAGCCAACAAACAGGGTTTCCCTACAATGAGCAGTTCTTC
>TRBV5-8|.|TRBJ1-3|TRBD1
CASSPGQPGNTIYF
TGTGCCAGCAGCCCGGGACAGCCGGGAAACACCATATATTTT
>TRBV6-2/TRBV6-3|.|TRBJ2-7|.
CASSEGAYEQYF
TGTGCCAGCAGCGAAGGGGCCTACGAGCAGTACTTC
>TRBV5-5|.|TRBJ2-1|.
CASSLVAVSSYNEQFF
TGTGCCAGCAGCTTGGTGGCGGTTAGCTCCTACAATGAGCAGTTCTTC
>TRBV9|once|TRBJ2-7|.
CASSVEGGGSYEQYF
TGTGCCAGCAGCGTAGAGGGAGGAGGCTCCTACGAGCAGTACTTC
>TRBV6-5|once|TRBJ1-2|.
CASSPHQTGNYGYTF
TGTGCCAGCAGTCCCCACCAGACAGGCAACTATGGCTACACCTTC
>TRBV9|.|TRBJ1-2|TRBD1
CASSVGGQGNYGYTF
TGTGCCAGCAGCGTAGGGGGACAGGGGAACTATGGCTACACCTTC
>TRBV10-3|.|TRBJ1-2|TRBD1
CAISERMSRTGLTF
TGTGCCATCAGTGAGAGGATGTCGCGGACAGGCCTCACCTTC